This TCR beta chain was captured in a study of blood T cell repertoires in COVID-19. Study context: Researchers got acute and convalescent COVID-19 samples from the United States, Italy and Spain.

This CDR3 is built from 12 residues. After removal of 3 bases from V and 13 bases from J, the junction contained 3 bases not matched to a gene. The germline V gene has CDR1 LNHDA and CDR2 SQIVND (reference sequence). Some clones are missing from TCRdb's copy, which holds only in-frame ones; the method was immunoSEQ multiplex PCR. The sample includes some 140,000 clones, roughly 84% of them seen just once. The clonotype originates from a man aged 35-49 years with acute COVID-19. The chain recombines TRBV19 with TRBJ2-1, with 10 bases that match TRBD1. The sequenced sample was PBMCs or T cells enriched from blood (not recorded which). CDR3 region: CASSIDRGQQFF. DNA of the CDR3: TGTGCCAGTAGTATTGACAGGGGGCAACAGTTCTTC.